This TCR beta chain appears in the sequencing data of a study of blood T cells in healthy people across ages. The study, taken as a whole, reports: It was not possible, with unsorted PBMCs, to conclusively compare naive and antigen-experienced cells. Long-lived donors had more naive CD4+ cells and higher diversity than aged donors.

The CDR3 is 14 residues long. The germline CDR1 and CDR2 sequences are SEHNR and FQNEAQ (reference sequence). Trimming took 5 bases from V and 4 from J; bases not matched to a gene: 7. PCR was performed a second time for about 7 to 11 cycles using a sample-barcoded 5' primer and a J-beta primer mix. MiXCR, run by TCRdb on the 5' RACE reads, gives a single entry per CDR3 protein. The sample yields roughly 1.5 million distinct CDR3 sequences, roughly two fifths seen once. Every participating donor contributed about 10 milliliters of peripheral blood through a draw. With each sample, at least 5 micrograms of total RNA were extracted. For this clonotype: Its antigen is as yet unknown. A much bigger clone sits one base away, suggesting this may be a read error.

This clonotype originated in a woman aged 18-30 years in good health. The chain recombines TRBV7-9 with TRBJ1-2; 7 bases map to TRBD1. Specimen: blood. This CDR3 reads CASSTWDRSYGYTF. As DNA, the CDR3 is TGTGCCAGCAGCACCTGGGACAGAAGCTATGGCTACACCTTC.